This passage covers 6 T cell receptor beta chains from one sample sequenced in a study of shared clonotypes between healthy human individuals. CD45RO-negative, CCR7-selected cells formed the naive CD8 fraction, which excluded terminally differentiated effector memory CD45RA+ cells. The method was immunoSEQ multiplex PCR; TCRdb's version includes in-frame clones alone and lacks a portion of them. In the table there are around 2,000,000 clones, approximately 95% of which are singletons. Sequencing used naive CD8+ T cells sorted from blood. Receptors originate from a man between 18 and 35 years old in good health.

This clone was counted a single time. The V and J genes are TRBV27 and TRBJ2-5; D remains ambiguous. The CDR3 consists of 17 residues. The V gene's germline CDR1 is MNHEY and CDR2 SMNVEV (reference sequence). V gave up 6 bases and J gave up 2 bases, with 22 bases separating them. DNA for the CDR3: TGTGCCAGCAGCCGAATCCCCCCGTCAGTTCCTCAAGAGACCCAGTACTTC. This encodes CASSRIPPSVPQETQYF.

The rearrangement links TRBV2 to TRBJ2-7, with 8 nucleotides matching TRBD2. This CDR3 is built from 17 residues. V dropped 7 bases and J dropped 3; count of bases not matched to a gene: 17. CDR1 is SNHLY, CDR2 FYNNEI, per germline. Here the CDR3 reads CASIEWEVGLASYEQYF. The DNA of the CDR3 is TGTGCCAGCATCGAATGGGAAGTAGGACTAGCTAGCTACGAGCAGTACTTC.

This chain links TRBV9 with TRBJ1-1; D is unresolved. V was pared by 0 bases and J by 4 bases, with 13 bases between. The CDR3 is 15 residues long. Germline V CDR1 and CDR2: SGDLS, YYNGEE. CDR3 sequence: CASSVGALVGTEAFF. CDR3 sequence (DNA): TGTGCCAGCAGCGTAGGTGCCTTGGTAGGCACTGAAGCTTTCTTT.

The CDR3 nucleotides read TGTGCCAGCAGTCCAGGGACCCTGGTGGACAATCAGCCCCAGCATTTT. This encodes CASSPGTLVDNQPQHF. J is TRBJ1-5 and V is TRBV28; D may be TRBD1 (5 bases). The length of the CDR3 is 16 residues. V was trimmed by 5 bases and J by 3 bases, leaving 17 bases between them. Germline CDR1 MDHEN, CDR2 SYDVKM.

This chain links TRBV4-2 with TRBJ1-1, with 11 positions matching TRBD1. Germline CDR1 and CDR2: LGHNA and YNFKEQ. There are 14 residues in the CDR3. The junction had 5 bases not matched to a gene; V was cut back by 4 bases and J by 7 bases. CDR3 sequence reads: CASSRGQGASEAFF. The CDR3 DNA reads TGTGCCAGCAGCCGTGGACAGGGGGCCAGTGAAGCTTTCTTT.

The V and J genes are TRBV29-1 and TRBJ1-5; no definite D call. CDR1 is SQVTM and CDR2 is ANQGSEA in the germline V gene. The CDR3 is made up of 13 amino acids. Trimming shortened V by 0 bases and J by 1 base, and 4 bases separated the two germline ends. CDR3 sequence reads: CSVEEGSNQPQHF. The DNA for the CDR3 is TGCAGCGTTGAAGAGGGAAGCAATCAGCCCCAGCATTTT.